This T cell receptor beta chain was captured by sequencing in a study of T cell responses to AZD1222 COVID-19 vaccine. Some clones are missing from TCRdb's copy, which holds only in-frame ones; the method was immunoSEQ multiplex PCR. The table lists roughly 120,000 clones, roughly 89% of them singletons, with roughly 7% in the top ten. Overall study findings and caveats: Spike regions recognized by vaccine-associated CD4 TCRs spanned the protein, led by 160-218 and 743-854. Baseline seropositivity occurred in only six or seven AZD1222 recipients. Most donors were white British, females outnumbered males, and clonal diversity was possibly underestimated. Per reports, nearly half of all spike-specific TCRs target regions that are unmutated in variants.

In regard to this clone: What it binds is not known.

The ends were cut back, 4 bases at V and 3 bases at J, with 10 bases in the middle. The CDR3 extends over 13 amino acids. CDR1 is SNHLY, CDR2 FYNNEI, per germline. The source of this sequence is an adult who received the AZD1222 COVID-19 vaccine. V is TRBV2 and J is TRBJ2-7, with no clear D. The source material was peripheral blood, sampled 28 days after the second AZD1222 dose. The CDR3 is CASSVEQDYEQYF. The DNA for the CDR3 is TGTGCCAGCAGTGTAGAGCAGGACTACGAGCAGTACTTC.